This passage covers 26 T cell receptor beta chains from one sample sequenced in a study of beta chain features in type 1 diabetes. The study reverse transcribed the entire isolated RNA, so it sequenced expressed TCRB transcripts. The repertoire was sequenced with immunoSEQ multiplex PCR; TCRdb's copy has only in-frame clones and lacks some. The table has some 150,000 clones, under 60% seen once. Sequencing was carried out using Tregs from blood. These receptors all come from a man in his late teens or twenties in good health.

Here the CDR3 DNA reads TGTGCCATCCGGATCACAGGGGGCTCCGAGCAGTACTTC. Translated: CAIRITGGSEQYF. V gene TRBV10-3 combines with J gene TRBJ2-7; 9 bases map to TRBD1. The CDR3 is 13 amino acids. Germline CDR1 ENHRY, CDR2 SYGVKD. V gave up 8 bases and J gave up 6 bases; unmatched junction bases: 8.

This clone was seen only a few times. V usage is TRBV29-1 and J usage is TRBJ2-5, with 8 bases matching TRBD1. Trimming cost V 3 bases and J 6 bases; bases outside gene matches: 6. In germline, CDR1 is SQVTM, CDR2 ANQGSEA. CDR3 length: 13 amino acids. CDR3: CSVERTGLKTQYF. CDR3 in DNA: TGCAGCGTTGAGAGGACAGGGCTGAAGACCCAGTACTTC.

The rearrangement links TRBV5-4 to TRBJ2-7; perhaps TRBD2 as D (7 bases). CDR3 size: 15 residues. Germline V gives CDR1 SGHNT, CDR2 YYREEE (reference sequence). The V end was cut by 4 bases, the J end by 4 bases, with 18 bases between. CDR3: CASSPGPGGPYEQYF. In DNA, the CDR3 is TGTGCCAGCAGCCCTGGGCCGGGGGGCCCTTACGAGCAGTACTTC. Using reference TRBV5-4 and TRBJ2-7 for the parts outside the CDR3, the full variable domain is ETGVTQSPTHLIKTRGQQVTLRCSSQSGHNTVSWYQQALGQGPQFIFQYYREEENGRGNFPPRFSGLQFPNYSSELNVNALELDDSALYLCASSPGPGGPYEQYFGPGTRLTVT.

The chain has TRBV28 and TRBJ2-3, with 7 bases identical to TRBD1. Trimming took 0 bases from V and 1 from J; bases not matched to a gene: 1. Germline lookup yields CDR1 MDHEN and CDR2 SYDVKM. The CDR3 covers 15 residues. The CDR3 DNA is TGTGCCAGCAGTTTATGGGGACAGCGCACAGATACGCAGTATTTT. Its translation is CASSLWGQRTDTQYF.

The chain employs TRBV18 and TRBJ2-7; D perhaps matches TRBD1 (5 bases). The ends were cut back, 6 bases at V and 5 bases at J, with 14 bases in the middle. This CDR3 has 13 residues. Per the germline V gene, CDR1 is KGHSH and CDR2 is LQKENI. The DNA for the CDR3 is TGTGCCAGCTCCAGGTCAGGGATCGACGAGCAGTACTTC. It codes for CASSRSGIDEQYF.

This clone was recorded a few times. This rearrangement joins TRBV7-2 to TRBJ2-1, with 8 nucleotides matching TRBD1. Germline values: CDR1 SGHTA, CDR2 FQGNSA. This CDR3 comprises 15 residues. V dropped 8 bases and J dropped 2; count of bases not matched to a gene: 8. CDR3 loop: CASHLTGVPYNEQFF. The CDR3 coding sequence is TGTGCCAGCCATCTGACAGGGGTTCCCTACAATGAGCAGTTCTTC. The whole variable domain, remainder taken from reference TRBV7-2 and TRBJ2-1, is GAGVSQSPSNKVTEKGKDVELRCDPISGHTALYWYRQSLGQGLEFLIYFQGNSAPDKSGLPSDRFSAERTGGSVSTLTIQRTQQEDSAVYLCASHLTGVPYNEQFFGPGTRLTVL.

The chain is built from TRBV7-9 and TRBJ2-1, with 8 nucleotides matching TRBD2. Germline V gene data show CDR1 as SEHNR and CDR2 as FQNEAQ (reference sequence). This CDR3 has 17 residues. V was pared by 0 bases and J by 2 bases, with 6 bases of the junction left unmatched. CDR3: CASSLALGTSAYNEQFF. In nucleotides, the CDR3 is TGTGCCAGCAGCTTAGCGCTAGGGACTAGTGCCTACAATGAGCAGTTCTTC.

V and J are TRBV9 and TRBJ2-6; 9 nucleotides line up with TRBD2. Germline V gene data show CDR1 as SGDLS and CDR2 as YYNGEE. V lost 0 bases to trimming and J lost 18 bases; unmatched junction nucleotides: 10. This CDR3 region has 14 residues. The CDR3 DNA follows: TGTGCCAGCAGCGTAGATCCTAGCGGGACAGCAGAGACTTTC. Its protein is CASSVDPSGTAETF. Variable domain in full (rest from reference TRBV9 and TRBJ2-6): DSGVTQTPKHLITATGQRVTLRCSPRSGDLSVYWYQQSLDQGLQFLIQYYNGEERAKGNILERFSAQQFPDLHSELNLSSLELGDSALYFCASSVDPSGTAETFGAGSRLTVL.

This clone was detected only a few times. The rearrangement links TRBV9 to TRBJ2-2; 10 positions match TRBD2. The junction had 14 bases not matched to a gene; V was cut back by 3 bases and J by 9 bases. The length of the CDR3 is 17 residues. Germline V gene data show CDR1 as SGDLS and CDR2 as YYNGEE. For the CDR3, the DNA is TGTGCCAGCAGCGCTGGAAGCGGGAGGGCCCTCGACTGGGAGCTGTTTTTT. Its translation is CASSAGSGRALDWELFF.

This clone was seen a few times. Compared with germline, one end of the junction differs, possibly owing to a read error. The chain couples TRBV7-7 to TRBJ1-1, with D maybe TRBD1 (5 bases). This CDR3 region has 13 residues. Germline V CDR1 and CDR2: SSHAT, FNYEAQ (reference sequence). The CDR3 sequence: CASSLTVNTEAFF. The CDR3 DNA is TGTGCTAGCAGCCTGACAGTGAACACTGAAGCTTTCTTT.

J is TRBJ1-1 and V is TRBV7-2; 7 positions agree with TRBD1. The CDR3 sequence is 14 residues long. CDR1 is SGHTA and CDR2 is FQGNSA in the germline V gene. V lost 2 bases and J lost 5; bases outside the gene matches: 5. The DNA of the CDR3 is TGTGCCAGCAGCTTAAGCAGGGGACAGACTGAAGCTTTCTTT. This codes for CASSLSRGQTEAFF.

The CDR3 loop is CASSVAHGGPYGGYTF. Here the CDR3 DNA reads TGTGCCAGCAGCGTAGCTCATGGGGGCCCCTATGGTGGCTACACCTTC. The genes are TRBV9 and TRBJ1-2, with D perhaps matching TRBD1 (6 bases). This CDR3 is built from 16 residues. The V end lost 0 bases, the J end lost 7 bases, and 19 bases lay between the germline ends. The germline V gene has CDR1 SGDLS and CDR2 YYNGEE.

The chain is built from TRBV14 and TRBJ2-7; TRBD1 matches 10 bases. Trimming at V came to 2 bases and at J to 9 bases, leaving 7 bases not matched to a gene. The length of the CDR3 is 14 residues. Germline V gene lookup returns CDR1 SGHDN and CDR2 FVKESK. Here the CDR3 DNA reads TGTGCCAGCAGCCAACATCCGGGACAGGGGATGCAGTACTTC. Translating gives CASSQHPGQGMQYF.

This clone was seen a handful of times. J is TRBJ2-7 and V is TRBV9; 7 bases line up with TRBD2. This CDR3 is 14 amino acids long. Losses at the gene ends were 1 base for V and 2 bases for J; bases not matched to a gene: 3. The germline V gene has CDR1 SGDLS and CDR2 YYNGEE. In DNA, the CDR3 is TGTGCCAGCAGCGTATCGGGGGGACCCTACGAGCAGTACTTC. This sequence encodes CASSVSGGPYEQYF.

The gene calls are TRBV30 and TRBJ2-7; TRBD2 might be the D (6 bases). Germline V gives CDR1 GTSNPN, CDR2 SVGIG (reference sequence). The V end was cut by 0 bases, the J end by 6 bases, with 9 bases between. This CDR3 has 12 residues. In DNA form, the CDR3 reads TGTGCCTGGAGTGTGGGAGGCTCCGAGCAGTACTTC. Translating gives CAWSVGGSEQYF.

CDR3 nucleotide sequence: TGTGCCAGTAGCTTGGACAGGGAGGTGGGGCCCCAGCATTTT. Protein: CASSLDREVGPQHF. The genes are TRBV19 and TRBJ1-5; TRBD1 aligns across 8 bases. Germline V lookup: CDR1 LNHDA, CDR2 SQIVND (reference sequence). This CDR3 comprises 14 residues. Germline trimming cut 6 bases from V and 9 bases from J; bases unmatched to any gene: 10.

The rearrangement joins TRBV28 to TRBJ1-2; 7 bases are shared with TRBD1. This CDR3 has 13 residues. After removal of 3 bases from V and 5 bases from J, the junction contained 3 bases not matched to a gene. The V gene's germline CDR1 is MDHEN and CDR2 SYDVKM. The CDR3: CASSFGTDYGYTF. The CDR3 coding sequence is TGTGCCAGCAGTTTCGGGACAGATTATGGCTACACCTTC.

The chain joins TRBV2 to TRBJ2-7; the D gene is possibly TRBD2 (5 bases). The germline V gene encodes CDR1 SNHLY and CDR2 FYNNEI. The CDR3 contains 12 residues. The V and J ends lost 7 bases and 6 bases respectively, with 13 bases between them. The CDR3 is CASIFGRAEQYF. The CDR3 DNA reads as TGTGCCAGCATATTTGGGAGAGCCGAGCAGTACTTC.

J is TRBJ2-2 and V is TRBV29-1; D ambiguous. Trimming pared 1 base from V and 2 bases from J, leaving 8 bases between. The CDR3 contains 14 residues. Germline assignment: CDR1 SQVTM and CDR2 ANQGSEA. As DNA, the CDR3 is TGCAGCGTTGAAGGAGTACGAAACACCGGGGAGCTGTTTTTT. This translates into CSVEGVRNTGELFF.

The chain recombines TRBV18 with TRBJ2-1, with 10 bases aligning to TRBD2. The germline V gene has CDR1 KGHSH and CDR2 LQKENI. The CDR3 covers 15 residues. The trim removed 5 bases at V and 1 base at J, leaving 2 bases unmatched. CDR3 sequence (DNA): TGTGCCAGCTCATGGACTAGCGGATCCTACAATGAGCAGTTCTTC. The encoded protein is CASSWTSGSYNEQFF.

This clone was found a few times. This chain joins TRBV27 and TRBJ2-1, with 7 bases lining up with TRBD1. The CDR3 extends over 18 amino acids. The V and J ends lost 3 bases and 3 bases, in that order; junction bases with no gene match: 14. The germline V gene has CDR1 MNHEY and CDR2 SMNVEV (reference sequence). CDR3: CASSFSISGGVYYNEQFF. The CDR3 nucleotides are TGTGCCAGCAGTTTCAGTATATCAGGGGGAGTATACTACAATGAGCAGTTCTTC.

This clone was detected a few times. V and J are TRBV5-1 and TRBJ2-5, with D maybe TRBD1 (6 bases). Germline V gene lookup returns CDR1 SGHRS and CDR2 YFSETQ. The CDR3 length is 16 residues. V was clipped by 0 bases and J by 5 bases, with 17 bases between them. The CDR3 sequence is CASSLGTVESVETQYF. In DNA, the CDR3 is TGCGCCAGCAGCTTGGGGACAGTCGAAAGCGTGGAGACCCAGTACTTC. The entire variable domain, with the rest obtained from reference TRBV5-1 and TRBJ2-5, is as follows: KAGVTQTPRYLIKTRGQQVTLSCSPISGHRSVSWYQQTPGQGLQFLFEYFSETQRNKGNFPGRFSGRQFSNSRSEMNVSTLELGDSALYLCASSLGTVESVETQYFGPGTRLLVL.

The chain combines TRBV29-1 with TRBJ2-3, with TRBD2 identical over 8 bases. With V trimmed by 7 bases and J by 2 bases, 5 bases remained unmatched. Per germline, CDR1 SQVTM and CDR2 ANQGSEA. CDR3 length: 13 amino acids. The CDR3 DNA reads as TGCAGCGCGGGGGGGGGCTACACAGATACGCAGTATTTT. It translates to CSAGGGYTDTQYF.

The chain carries TRBV19 and TRBJ2-7; 10 bases map to TRBD1. The V and J ends lost 6 bases and 4 bases, in that order; junction bases with no gene match: 9. CDR3 size: 15 residues. CDR1 and CDR2 (germline): LNHDA, SQIVND (reference sequence). The CDR3 reads CASSIDRDRGYEQYF. Here the CDR3 DNA reads TGTGCCAGTAGCATCGACCGGGACAGGGGTTACGAGCAGTACTTC.

The CDR3 sequence is CAMKRTGSTEAFF. In DNA, the CDR3 is TGTGCCATGAAACGGACAGGTTCCACTGAAGCTTTCTTT. The chain links TRBV10-3 to TRBJ1-1, with TRBD1 matching 7 bases. V lost 9 bases to trimming and J lost 4 bases; unmatched junction nucleotides: 8. CDR1 and CDR2 (germline): ENHRY, SYGVKD. The CDR3 has 13 amino acids.

V and J are TRBV5-6 and TRBJ2-2; TRBD1 matches at 9 bases. The CDR3 is 17 residues long. J lost 1 base, V lost 6 bases, and 10 bases had no gene match. Germline V gene data show CDR1 as SGHDT and CDR2 as YYEEEE. The CDR3 DNA follows: TGTGCCAGCAACCTACTGGGGGGACAGGGGAACACCGGGGAGCTGTTTTTT. Its protein is CASNLLGGQGNTGELFF.